This passage covers 10 T cell receptor beta chains from one sample sequenced in a study of cytomegalovirus exposure and HLA in healthy donors. The data were produced by immunoSEQ multiplex PCR, yet TCRdb's version contains in-frame clones alone and is incomplete. The sample has about 160,000 clones, about nine tenths seen once. Sequencing input: PBMCs. The receptor set was obtained from a young man in good health and CMV-seropositive.

DNA for the CDR3: TGTGCCAGCAGCTTAAGTCAGGGGAGAGAGCAGTACTTC. It yields the protein CASSLSQGREQYF. This chain links TRBV7-2 with TRBJ2-7, with a tentative D call TRBD1 (6 bases). Germline V gene data show CDR1 as SGHTA and CDR2 as FQGNSA. The CDR3 covers 13 residues. V was pared by 2 bases and J by 7 bases, with 12 bases between.

This chain links TRBV11-2 with TRBJ2-7; maybe TRBD2 (5 bases). Per germline, CDR1 SGHAT and CDR2 FQNNGV. The CDR3 has 12 amino acids. V was trimmed by 1 base and J by 7 bases, leaving 8 bases between them. As DNA, the CDR3 is TGTGCCAGCAGCTTAGGGCCGGGGGAGCAGTACTTC. Residues: CASSLGPGEQYF. The entire variable domain, with the rest obtained from reference TRBV11-2 and TRBJ2-7, is as follows: EAGVAQSPRYKIIEKRQSVAFWCNPISGHATLYWYQQILGQGPKLLIQFQNNGVVDDSQLPKDRFSAERLKGVDSTLKIQPAKLEDSAVYLCASSLGPGEQYFGPGTRLTVT.

The chain joins TRBV5-1 to TRBJ2-1; D is perhaps TRBD2 (6 bases). The V end was cut by 1 base, the J end by 4 bases, with 18 bases between. Germline V lookup: CDR1 SGHRS, CDR2 YFSETQ. CDR3 length equals 17 residues. The CDR3 sequence: CASSLPPGETVYNEQFF. DNA for the CDR3: TGCGCCAGCAGCTTGCCGCCGGGGGAGACGGTTTACAATGAGCAGTTCTTC.

The chain recombines TRBV5-1 with TRBJ2-1, with D possibly TRBD2 on 6 matching bases. V lost 4 bases, J lost 4 bases, and 18 bases lay in between. The germline CDR1 and CDR2 sequences are SGHRS and YFSETQ. The CDR3 length is 16 residues. The CDR3 loop reads CASSAGLTHKYNEQFF. The CDR3 nucleotides are TGCGCCAGCAGCGCCGGACTAACTCATAAGTACAATGAGCAGTTCTTC.

The chain employs TRBV5-1 and TRBJ2-1; 8 nucleotides line up with TRBD1. The germline CDR1 and CDR2 sequences are SGHRS and YFSETQ. With V trimmed by 0 bases and J by 5 bases, 7 bases remained unmatched. This CDR3 is 16 amino acids long. CDR3 loop: CASSLGQGALDNEQFF. Here the CDR3 DNA reads TGCGCCAGCAGCTTGGGGCAGGGGGCGTTAGACAATGAGCAGTTCTTC.

J is TRBJ2-1 and V is TRBV29-1; no clear D gene. This CDR3 region has 11 residues. Germline assignment: CDR1 SQVTM and CDR2 ANQGSEA. V dropped 4 bases and J dropped 8 bases, with 9 bases sitting between them. CDR3 nucleotide sequence: TGCAGCGTTGGTCAGGTCGATGAGCAGTTCTTC. It specifies CSVGQVDEQFF.

The count of this clone is one. The rearrangement uses TRBV7-2 and TRBJ2-5, with TRBD2 matching over 7 bases. CDR3 length equals 16 residues. The germline gives CDR1 SGHTA, CDR2 FQGNSA. Trimming took 3 bases from V and 2 from J; bases not matched to a gene: 9. In DNA, the CDR3 is TGTGCCAGCAGCTTTCTAGCCTCTAGCGGACAAGAGACCCAGTACTTC. Amino acid sequence: CASSFLASSGQETQYF.

This chain links TRBV6-6 with TRBJ1-5; possible D gene TRBD1, 5 bases. The germline V and J ends were trimmed by 7 bases and 0 bases, with 10 bases remaining between them. Germline CDR1 MNHNY, CDR2 SVGAGI (reference sequence). CDR3 length equals 14 residues. The CDR3 bases are TGTGCCAGCATACGGCAGGGTAGCAATCAGCCCCAGCATTTT. It encodes CASIRQGSNQPQHF.

The chain is built from TRBV1 and TRBJ2-7; TRBD2, the table's D call, lacks a check against the DNA. TRBV1 has pseudogene status. This CDR3 has 16 residues. CDR3 coding DNA: TGCACCAGCAGCGGGAAGACGGGGGGCGTCACCTACGAGCAGTACTTC. Amino acid sequence: CTSSGKTGGVTYEQYF.

The CDR3 loop reads CASSGENRDSSYNEQFF. CDR3 coding DNA: TGTGCCAGCAGCGGAGAAAACCGGGACTCCTCCTACAATGAGCAGTTCTTC. The chain links TRBV9 to TRBJ2-1, with TRBD2 as a possible D gene (6 bases). CDR3 size: 17 residues. Per germline, CDR1 SGDLS and CDR2 YYNGEE. Deletions cut 3 bases from V and 0 bases from J, with 16 bases between. The variable domain in full, completed from reference TRBV9 and TRBJ2-1, reads DSGVTQTPKHLITATGQRVTLRCSPRSGDLSVYWYQQSLDQGLQFLIQYYNGEERAKGNILERFSAQQFPDLHSELNLSSLELGDSALYFCASSGENRDSSYNEQFFGPGTRLTVL.